This T cell receptor (beta chain) was sequenced during a study of CD4 T cells in relation to SARS-CoV-2 and coronaviruses. Before the COVID-19 pandemic, during about 2010-2018, CD4+ T cells were taken from unexposed donors. CD4+ T cells were isolated from the cells after about nine days of culture. Cells permitting, SARS-CoV-2 S/N and four cold-coronavirus spikes were tested on unexposed-donor CD4+ T cells. The CDR3 runs 17 residues. CDR1 is KGHDR, CDR2 SFDVKD, per germline. The V and J ends lost 0 bases and 6 bases, in that order; junction bases with no gene match: 8. Assay: immunoSEQ multiplex PCR; the TCRdb copy retains only in-frame clones and omits some. The sample carries some 20,000 clones, around 80% recorded once. Details on this clone: Its target is not known.

The rearrangement uses TRBV24-1 and TRBJ2-1; 9 positions agree with TRBD2. The source is a human donor in good health. What was sequenced was CD4+ T cells from PBMCs, cultured in vitro. The DNA for the CDR3 is TGTGCCACCAGTGATTTGCATGGTGGGACTAGCCTCAATGAGCAGTTCTTC. Translation: CATSDLHGGTSLNEQFF.